The 4 T cell receptor beta chains in this list originate from one sample, sequenced in a study of beta chain features in type 1 diabetes. Every bit of the isolated RNA underwent reverse transcription, so sequencing read expressed TCRB transcripts. Using immunoSEQ multiplex PCR, the repertoire was profiled, and TCRdb retains in-frame clones only, with some absent. The sample contains around 320,000 clones, 14% of which appear only once. Sequencing input: central memory CD4+ T cells from blood. The receptors were sampled from a man aged 25 to 45 in good health.

This clone was seen a handful of times. The chain combines TRBV7-2 with TRBJ2-7; a weak D match, TRBD2 (5 bases). Trimming stripped 0 bases from V and 4 bases from J, with 7 bases between. This CDR3 comprises 13 residues. From germline, CDR1 is SGHTA and CDR2 FQGNSA. CDR3 region: CASSLAPGYEQYV. CDR3 sequence (DNA): TGTGCCAGCAGCTTAGCCCCGGGGTACGAGCAGTACGTC.

This clone was seen many times. This chain joins TRBV28 and TRBJ2-1; the match to TRBD2 covers 13 bases. Trimming took 5 bases from V and 15 from J; bases not matched to a gene: 10. The CDR3 has 14 residues. CDR1 and CDR2 from the germline V gene are MDHEN and SYDVKM. CDR3 region: CASSPGLAGARWFF. CDR3 bases: TGTGCCAGCAGTCCCGGACTAGCGGGGGCTAGATGGTTCTTC.

J is TRBJ1-6 and V is TRBV7-9; D is undetermined. The length of the CDR3 is 12 residues. V was clipped by 4 bases and J by 14 bases, with 12 bases between them. The V gene's germline CDR1 is SEHNR and CDR2 FQNEAQ (reference sequence). The CDR3 is CASSSSPRALHF. The CDR3 coding sequence is TGTGCCAGCAGCTCCTCCCCGAGGGCCCTCCACTTT.

This clone occurred a few times. The chain recombines TRBV30 with TRBJ2-3; no clear D gene. Germline CDR1 reads GTSNPN; CDR2 reads SVGIG (reference sequence). The CDR3 length is 14 residues. Trimming removed 0 bases from V and 2 bases from J, with 9 bases in between. This CDR3 reads CAWSVHDPTDTQYF. The CDR3 nucleotides read TGTGCCTGGAGTGTACATGACCCCACAGATACGCAGTATTTT.